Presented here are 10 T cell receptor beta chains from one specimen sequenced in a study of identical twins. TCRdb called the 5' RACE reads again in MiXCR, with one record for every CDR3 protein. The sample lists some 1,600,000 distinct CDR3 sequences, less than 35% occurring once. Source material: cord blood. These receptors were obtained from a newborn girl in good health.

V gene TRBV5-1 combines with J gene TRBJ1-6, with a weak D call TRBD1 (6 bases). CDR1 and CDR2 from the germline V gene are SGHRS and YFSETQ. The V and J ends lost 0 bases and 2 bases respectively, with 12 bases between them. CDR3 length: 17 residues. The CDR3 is CASSLGGQLTYNSPLHF. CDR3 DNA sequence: TGCGCCAGCAGCTTGGGCGGACAGTTAACCTATAATTCACCCCTCCACTTT.

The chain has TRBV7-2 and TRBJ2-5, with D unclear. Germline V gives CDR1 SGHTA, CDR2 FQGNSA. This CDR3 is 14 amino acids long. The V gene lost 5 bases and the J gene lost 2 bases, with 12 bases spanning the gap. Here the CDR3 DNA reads TGTGCCAGCAGCCCGCAGCTGAAACAAGAGACCCAGTACTTC. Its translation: CASSPQLKQETQYF.

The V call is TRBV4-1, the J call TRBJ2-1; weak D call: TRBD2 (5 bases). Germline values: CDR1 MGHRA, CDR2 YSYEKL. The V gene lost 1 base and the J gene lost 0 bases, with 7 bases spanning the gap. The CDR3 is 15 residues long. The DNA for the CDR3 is TGCGCCAGCAGCCAAGTCAGCGGCTCCTACAATGAGCAGTTCTTC. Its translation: CASSQVSGSYNEQFF.

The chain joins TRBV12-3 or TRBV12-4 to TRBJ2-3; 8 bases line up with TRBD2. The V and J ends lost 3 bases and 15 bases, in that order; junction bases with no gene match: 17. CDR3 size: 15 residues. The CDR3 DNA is TGTGCCAGCAGTTTTAGGCGGGGGGACACAGATATGCAATATTTT. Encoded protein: CASSFRRGDTDMQYF.

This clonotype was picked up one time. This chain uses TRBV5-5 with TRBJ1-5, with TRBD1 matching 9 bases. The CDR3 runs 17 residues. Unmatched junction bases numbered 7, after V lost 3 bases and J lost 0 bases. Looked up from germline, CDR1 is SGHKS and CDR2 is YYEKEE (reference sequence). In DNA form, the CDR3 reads TGTGCCAGCAGCTCGACCGGGACAGGGATTAGCAATCAGCCCCAGCATTTT. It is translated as CASSSTGTGISNQPQHF.

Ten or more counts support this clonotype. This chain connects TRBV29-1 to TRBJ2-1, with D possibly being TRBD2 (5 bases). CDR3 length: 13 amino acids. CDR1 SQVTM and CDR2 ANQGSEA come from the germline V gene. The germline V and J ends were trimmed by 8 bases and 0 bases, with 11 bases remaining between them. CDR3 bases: TGCAGCACAACTAGTAACTCCTACAATGAGCAGTTCTTC. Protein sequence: CSTTSNSYNEQFF.

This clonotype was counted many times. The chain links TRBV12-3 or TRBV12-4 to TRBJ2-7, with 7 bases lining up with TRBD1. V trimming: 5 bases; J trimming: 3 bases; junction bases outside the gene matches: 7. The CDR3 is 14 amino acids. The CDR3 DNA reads TGTGCCAGCAGTCCCGGGACAGCGTTCTACGAGCAGTACTTC. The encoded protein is CASSPGTAFYEQYF.

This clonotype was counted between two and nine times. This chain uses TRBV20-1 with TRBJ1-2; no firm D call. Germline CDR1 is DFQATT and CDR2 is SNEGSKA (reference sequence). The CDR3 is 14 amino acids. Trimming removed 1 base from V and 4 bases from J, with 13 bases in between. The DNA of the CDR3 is TGCAGTGCTAGAGTCTCCGGCAGCCCCTATGGCTACACCTTC. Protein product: CSARVSGSPYGYTF.

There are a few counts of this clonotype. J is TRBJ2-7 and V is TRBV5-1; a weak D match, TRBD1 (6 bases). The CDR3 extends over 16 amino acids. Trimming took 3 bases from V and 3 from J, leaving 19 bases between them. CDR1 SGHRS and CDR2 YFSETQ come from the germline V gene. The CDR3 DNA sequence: TGCGCCAGCAGCTGGGCGGGCGGACAGAAAGGCTACGAGCAGTACTTC. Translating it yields CASSWAGGQKGYEQYF.

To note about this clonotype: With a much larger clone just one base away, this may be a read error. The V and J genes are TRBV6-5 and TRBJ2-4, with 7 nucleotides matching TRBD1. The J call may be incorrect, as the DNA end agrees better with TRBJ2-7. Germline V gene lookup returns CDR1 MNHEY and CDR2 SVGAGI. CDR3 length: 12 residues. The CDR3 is CARGHRGHEQYF. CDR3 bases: TGTGCCAGGGGGCACAGGGGCCACGAGCAGTACTTC.